A single T cell receptor (beta chain) is shown here with its context. Its target is unknown. The data stem from a study of cytomegalovirus exposure and HLA in healthy donors. Whole-study findings and limits: Exclusion applied to some V segments, including TRBV6-2 and TRBV6-3, as they were indistinguishable.

This CDR3 comprises 14 residues. Germline V gives CDR1 SQVTM, CDR2 ANQGSEA. After removal of 3 bases from V and 5 bases from J, the junction contained 5 bases not matched to a gene. The primer mix had 60 Vbeta and 13 Jbeta primers. Libraries were prepared by immunoSEQ multiplex PCR; TCRdb keeps only in-frame clonotypes and omits some of them. Of roughly 70,000 clones listed, roughly 71% are singletons. The sequence was collected from a man in his 70s in good health and CMV-seronegative. The genes are TRBV29-1 and TRBJ1-2, with 11 nucleotides matching TRBD1. Material: PBMCs. CDR3 bases: TGCAGCGTTGAGACGGGACAGGGGGGGTATGGCTACACCTTC. Translating it yields CSVETGQGGYGYTF.